This T cell receptor beta chain emerged from a study of blood T cell repertoires in COVID-19. This CDR3 contains 15 residues. In germline, CDR1 is LNHDA, CDR2 SQIVND (reference sequence). V was trimmed by 3 bases and J by 1 base, leaving 10 bases between them. Seattle patient enrollment occurred during active infection, with longitudinal follow-up thereafter. Sequencing was performed with immunoSEQ multiplex PCR; in TCRdb, only in-frame clones are kept and a portion is missing. The data hold more than 95,000 clones, with more than 85% observed a single time. The sequence was obtained from a man aged 45-65 years with COVID-19, enrolled during active disease. Sequencing was performed on peripheral blood. V is TRBV19 and J is TRBJ2-1; D is possibly TRBD2 (6 bases). The CDR3 here is CASSIMGGSYNEQFF. DNA of the CDR3: TGTGCCAGTAGTATTATGGGGGGATCCTACAATGAGCAGTTCTTC.